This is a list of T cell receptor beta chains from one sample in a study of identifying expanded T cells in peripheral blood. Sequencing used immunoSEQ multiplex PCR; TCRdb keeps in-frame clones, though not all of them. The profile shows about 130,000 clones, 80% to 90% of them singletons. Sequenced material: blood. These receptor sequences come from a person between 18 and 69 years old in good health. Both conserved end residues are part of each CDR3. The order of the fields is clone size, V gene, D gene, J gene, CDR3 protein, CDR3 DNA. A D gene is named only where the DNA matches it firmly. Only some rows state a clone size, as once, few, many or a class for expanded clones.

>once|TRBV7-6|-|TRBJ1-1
CASSPTANTEAFF
TGTGCCAGCAGCCCGACAGCGAACACTGAAGCTTTCTTT
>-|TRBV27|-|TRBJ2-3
CASSADSSTDTQYF
TGTGCCAGCAGTGCCGATTCTAGCACAGATACGCAGTATTTT
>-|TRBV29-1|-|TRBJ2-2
CSVENPRGRAVRELFF
TGCAGCGTTGAAAACCCGAGGGGTAGGGCTGTGAGGGAGCTGTTTTTT
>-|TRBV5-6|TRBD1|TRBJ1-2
CASGRQGRHYGYTF
TGTGCCAGCGGACGACAGGGGCGGCACTATGGCTACACCTTC
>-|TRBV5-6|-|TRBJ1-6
CASSLSSQGLNSPLHF
TGTGCCAGCAGCTTGTCGAGTCAGGGACTAAATTCACCCCTCCACTTT
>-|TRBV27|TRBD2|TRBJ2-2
CASSPMAGGTGELFF
TGTGCCAGCAGCCCGATGGCGGGAGGAACCGGGGAGCTGTTTTTT
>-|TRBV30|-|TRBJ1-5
CAWSGGGQPQHF
TGTGCCTGGAGTGGTGGTGGTCAGCCCCAGCATTTT
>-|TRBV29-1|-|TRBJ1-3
CSVARDTRNTIYF
TGCAGCGTCGCTCGGGACACTCGAAACACCATATATTTT
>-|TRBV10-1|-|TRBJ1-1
CASSESGPTPAFF
TGCGCCAGCAGTGAGTCCGGGCCGACACCAGCTTTCTTT
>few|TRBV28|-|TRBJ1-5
CASRSYRSNQPQHF
TGTGCCAGCAGGAGTTACAGGTCCAATCAGCCCCAGCATTTT
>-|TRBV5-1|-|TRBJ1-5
CASSLVGNSNQPQHF
TGCGCCAGCAGCTTGGTCGGGAATAGCAATCAGCCCCAGCATTTT
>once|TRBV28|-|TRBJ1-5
CASSSDGNQPQHF
TGTGCCAGCAGCTCGGACGGAAATCAGCCCCAGCATTTT
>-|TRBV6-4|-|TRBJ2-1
CASSVTTGNEQFF
TGTGCCAGCAGCGTCACGACGGGGAATGAGCAGTTCTTC
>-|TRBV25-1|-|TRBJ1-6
CASNHNSPLHF
TGTGCCAGCAATCATAATTCACCCCTCCACTTT
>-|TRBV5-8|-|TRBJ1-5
CASSGRDRSSNQPQHF
TGTGCCAGCAGCGGCCGGGACCGAAGTAGCAATCAGCCCCAGCATTTT
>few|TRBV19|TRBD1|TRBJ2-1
CASSPSGGRAHEQFF
TGTGCCAGTAGTCCCTCAGGGGGCAGGGCCCATGAGCAGTTCTTC
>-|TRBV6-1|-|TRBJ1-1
CASSERGNTEAFF
TGTGCCAGCAGTGAACGGGGGAACACTGAAGCTTTCTTT
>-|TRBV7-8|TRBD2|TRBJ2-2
CASSLRLAGGPNTGELFF
TGTGCCAGCAGCTTGAGACTAGCGGGAGGGCCGAACACCGGGGAGCTGTTTTTT
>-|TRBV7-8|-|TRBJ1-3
CASRDGFGNTIYF
TGTGCCAGCAGAGACGGATTTGGAAACACCATATATTTT
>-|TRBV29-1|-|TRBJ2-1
CSVWQVDEQFF
TGCAGCGTTTGGCAGGTGGATGAGCAGTTCTTC
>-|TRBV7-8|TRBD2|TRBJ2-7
CASSLVASSGSYEQYF
TGTGCCAGCAGCTTAGTCGCGAGTAGCGGGAGTTACGAGCAGTACTTC
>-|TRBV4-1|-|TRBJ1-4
CASSPVGGIAEKLFF
TGCGCCAGCAGCCCAGTTGGTGGAATCGCTGAAAAACTGTTTTTT
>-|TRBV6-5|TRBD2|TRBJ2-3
CASSLGLASDTQYF
TGTGCCAGCAGCCTCGGACTAGCCTCAGATACGCAGTATTTT
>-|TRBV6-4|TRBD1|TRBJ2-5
CASSEGQGALQYF
TGTGCCAGCAGTGAGGGACAGGGGGCCCTCCAGTACTTC
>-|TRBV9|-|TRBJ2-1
CASSLVGWNEQFF
TGTGCCAGCAGCCTCGTGGGGTGGAATGAGCAGTTCTTC
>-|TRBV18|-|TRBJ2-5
CASSPPVSQETQYF
TGTGCCAGCTCACCACCGGTCAGCCAAGAGACCCAGTACTTC
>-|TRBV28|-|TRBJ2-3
CASSFHPDTQYF
TGTGCCAGCAGTTTTCACCCAGATACGCAGTATTTT
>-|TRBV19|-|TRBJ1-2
CASSPAMGPNYGYTF
TGTGCCAGTAGTCCCGCGATGGGGCCTAACTATGGCTACACCTTC
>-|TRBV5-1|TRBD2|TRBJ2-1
CASSPSFWGQREDGEQFF
TGCGCCAGCAGCCCCTCCTTTTGGGGTCAGCGGGAGGATGGTGAGCAGTTCTTC
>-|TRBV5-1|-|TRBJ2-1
CASTTSQLYNEQFF
TGCGCCAGCACTACTAGCCAACTCTACAATGAGCAGTTCTTC
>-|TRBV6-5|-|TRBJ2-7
CASSYSRPGLGYEQYF
TGTGCCAGCAGTTACTCCCGGCCGGGGCTAGGCTACGAGCAGTACTTC
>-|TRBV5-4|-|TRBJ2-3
CASSFRVGADTQYF
TGTGCCAGCAGCTTTAGGGTGGGGGCGGATACGCAGTATTTT
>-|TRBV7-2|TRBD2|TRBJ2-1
CASSLDVGGNNEQFF
TGTGCCAGCAGCTTAGATGTCGGGGGGAACAATGAGCAGTTCTTC
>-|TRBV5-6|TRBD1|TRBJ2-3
CASSRTGASTDTQYF
TGTGCCAGCAGCAGAACAGGGGCCAGCACAGATACGCAGTATTTT
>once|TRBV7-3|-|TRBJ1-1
CASSSFGRSQNTEAFF
TGTGCCAGCAGCTCCTTCGGACGATCCCAGAACACTGAAGCTTTCTTT
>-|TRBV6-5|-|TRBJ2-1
CASRGGNEQFF
TGTGCCAGCAGGGGCGGGAACGAGCAGTTCTTC
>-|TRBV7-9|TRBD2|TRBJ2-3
CASSLDLSGRTDTQYF
TGTGCCAGCAGCTTAGATCTTAGCGGGCGTACAGATACGCAGTATTTT
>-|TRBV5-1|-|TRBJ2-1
CASSFPGTHNEQFF
TGCGCCAGCAGCTTTCCCGGGACACACAATGAGCAGTTCTTC
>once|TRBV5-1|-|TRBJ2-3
CASSLTGEGTDTQYF
TGCGCCAGCAGCTTGACAGGGGAGGGCACAGATACGCAGTATTTT
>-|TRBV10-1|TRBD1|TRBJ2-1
CASTAGTGANEQFF
TGCGCCAGCACTGCCGGGACAGGGGCTAATGAGCAGTTCTTC
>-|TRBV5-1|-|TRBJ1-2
CASSLADGVYGYTF
TGCGCCAGCAGCTTGGCCGATGGGGTCTATGGCTACACCTTC
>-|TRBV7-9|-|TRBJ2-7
CASSFLTGYEQYF
TGTGCCAGCAGCTTCCTGACAGGCTACGAGCAGTACTTC
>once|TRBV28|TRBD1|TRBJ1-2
CASGTTGVLDYGYTF
TGTGCCAGCGGGACGACAGGGGTGCTCGACTATGGCTACACCTTC
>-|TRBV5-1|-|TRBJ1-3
CASSLMPRFRGSGNTIYF
TGCGCCAGCAGCTTGATGCCTCGATTCAGGGGCTCTGGAAACACCATATATTTT
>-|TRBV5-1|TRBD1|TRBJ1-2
CASSDRTGGARGYGYTF
TGCGCCAGCAGCGATAGGACAGGGGGCGCGAGGGGCTATGGCTACACCTTC
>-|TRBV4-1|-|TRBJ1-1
CASSQDRELNTEAFF
TGCGCCAGCAGCCAGGACAGAGAGTTGAACACTGAAGCTTTCTTT
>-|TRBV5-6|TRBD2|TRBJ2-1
CASSPRDYSLNEQFF
TGTGCCAGCAGCCCCCGGGACTACTCTCTAAATGAGCAGTTCTTC
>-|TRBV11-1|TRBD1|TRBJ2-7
CASSKGTGGSVYEQYF
TGTGCCAGCAGCAAAGGGACAGGGGGCTCAGTCTACGAGCAGTACTTC
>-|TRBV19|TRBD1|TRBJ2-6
CASRQTGGNSGANVLTF
TGTGCCAGTAGGCAGACAGGGGGGAACTCTGGGGCCAACGTCCTGACTTTC
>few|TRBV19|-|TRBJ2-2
CASSIARTDTGELFF
TGTGCCAGTAGTATCGCTCGTACTGACACCGGGGAGCTGTTTTTT
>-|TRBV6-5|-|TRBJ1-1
CASSYSGGSVTEAFF
TGTGCCAGCAGTTACTCCGGAGGCAGTGTCACTGAAGCTTTCTTT
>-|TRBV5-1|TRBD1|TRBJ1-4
CASSLTGTGVQTNEKLFF
TGCGCCAGCAGCCTTACCGGGACAGGGGTACAAACTAATGAAAAACTGTTTTTT
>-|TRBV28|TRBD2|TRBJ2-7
CASSLSLAGGYEQYF
TGTGCCAGCAGTTTAAGTCTAGCGGGAGGGTACGAGCAGTACTTC
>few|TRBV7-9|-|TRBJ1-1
CASSQDTEAFF
TGTGCCAGCAGCCAAGACACTGAAGCTTTCTTT